A single sample is the source of the 22 T cell receptor beta chains below, sequenced in a study of glioma-infiltrating T cells. Amplification of TCR alpha and beta CDR3 regions from RNA used iRepertoire nested multiplex PCR. Via MiXCR, TCRdb re-called the multiplex PCR reads, giving one row per CDR3 protein. The table lists 100,000 to 150,000 distinct CDR3 sequences, 24% of them singletons, with under 35% in the top ten. Sequencing was done on a sample of glioma tissue, nonneoplastic brain tissue, or PBMCs (not recorded which). The receptors stem from a human donor with low-grade glioma or glioblastoma, undergoing nonglioma brain surgery, or in good health (not recorded which).

This rearrangement joins TRBV29-1 to TRBJ1-2; D is undetermined. CDR1 is SQVTM, CDR2 ANQGSEA, per germline. The CDR3 contains 15 residues. V lost 1 base and J 0 bases, leaving 12 bases between the germline ends. CDR3 DNA sequence: TGCAGCGTTGAAGGCTTGGGTCCGTCTAACTATGGCTACACCTTC. It codes for CSVEGLGPSNYGYTF.

This clonotype was counted many times. J is TRBJ1-1 and V is TRBV5-1, with D maybe TRBD1 (5 bases). The CDR3 contains 15 residues. Germline CDR1 is SGHRS and CDR2 is YFSETQ. V was trimmed by 4 bases and J by 4 bases, leaving 17 bases between them. The CDR3 here is CASSPGDSQGTEAFF. The CDR3 DNA sequence: TGCGCCAGCAGCCCGGGTGACAGTCAAGGCACTGAAGCTTTCTTT.

This clonotype turned up a few times. The chain couples TRBV3-1 to TRBJ1-2; D uncertain. Trimming stripped 0 bases from V and 4 bases from J, with 9 bases between. The CDR3 sequence is 14 residues long. The germline CDR1 and CDR2 sequences are LGHDT and YNNKEL (reference sequence). This CDR3 reads CASSQDGFFYGYTF. In DNA form, the CDR3 reads TGTGCCAGCAGCCAAGATGGCTTCTTCTATGGCTACACCTTC.

The V and J genes are TRBV10-1 and TRBJ2-3; 7 bases fit TRBD1. The CDR3 length is 15 residues. Germline CDR1 and CDR2: WNHNN and SYGVQD (reference sequence). Trimming removed 0 bases from V and 4 bases from J; junction bases left unmatched: 4. Here the CDR3 DNA reads TGCGCCAGCAGTGAGTCGGGGACAGATCCAGATACGCAGTATTTT. Translated: CASSESGTDPDTQYF.

The chain joins TRBV12-3 or TRBV12-4 to TRBJ1-5; D not resolved. V was pared by 8 bases and J by 7 bases, with 12 bases between. The CDR3 sequence is 12 residues long. The CDR3 coding sequence is TGTGCCAGCTCCCCTACGACGCAGCCCCAGCATTTT. This encodes CASSPTTQPQHF.

The rearrangement joins TRBV6-1 to TRBJ2-5; TRBD2 aligns across 11 bases. CDR1 is MNHNS, CDR2 SASEGT, per germline. Trimming at V came to 2 bases and at J to 5 bases, leaving 1 base not matched to a gene. The CDR3 extends over 14 amino acids. CDR3 region: CASSESSGGETQYF. The DNA of the CDR3 is TGTGCCAGCAGTGAATCTAGCGGGGGGGAGACCCAGTACTTC.

This clonotype was picked up a small number of times. The gene calls are TRBV6-2 or TRBV6-3 and TRBJ2-1; D not resolved. The CDR3 totals 13 residues. The germline V gene encodes CDR1 MNHEY and CDR2 SVGEGT. V lost 0 bases to trimming and J lost 8 bases, with 8 bases between them. This CDR3 is CASSYSTGYEQFF. DNA for the CDR3: TGTGCCAGCAGTTACTCGACCGGGTATGAGCAGTTCTTC.

V usage is TRBV7-3 and J usage is TRBJ2-1; D is unresolved. Germline CDR1 and CDR2: SGHTA and FQGTGA. The CDR3 has 13 amino acids. V was shortened by 2 bases and J by 9 bases, with 11 bases between the two germline ends. CDR3 residues: CASSLGSTGEQFF. The DNA for the CDR3 is TGTGCCAGCAGCTTAGGATCGACCGGTGAGCAGTTCTTC.

This clonotype was observed a handful of times. The chain uses TRBV4-2 and TRBJ1-6; 10 bases fit TRBD1. Trimming took 1 base from V and 8 from J; bases not matched to a gene: 2. Germline lookup yields CDR1 LGHNA and CDR2 YNFKEQ. CDR3 length: 15 amino acids. CDR3 protein: CASSQGGQGHSPLHF. The CDR3 DNA sequence: TGTGCCAGCAGCCAAGGGGGACAGGGGCATTCACCCCTCCACTTT.

At least ten counts were recorded for this clonotype. This chain uses TRBV28 with TRBJ2-7, with TRBD1 matching over 9 bases. Germline values: CDR1 MDHEN, CDR2 SYDVKM. V shed 3 bases, J shed 7 bases, and the junction held 4 bases outside the gene matches. CDR3 length: 13 residues. This CDR3 is CASSLDRGEEQYV. Written as DNA, the CDR3 is TGTGCCAGCAGTTTGGACAGGGGTGAGGAGCAGTACGTC.

Many counts were recorded for this clonotype. This chain connects TRBV28 to TRBJ1-1; D ambiguous. With 5 bases removed from V and 0 bases from J, the gap between germline ends came to 7 bases. CDR1 MDHEN and CDR2 SYDVKM come from the germline V gene. The CDR3 runs to 13 residues. CDR3 residues: CASSGSMNTEAFF. The CDR3 bases are TGTGCCAGCAGTGGATCTATGAACACTGAAGCTTTCTTT. Full variable domain (remainder filled in from reference TRBV28 and TRBJ1-1): DVKVTQSSRYLVKRTGEKVFLECVQDMDHENMFWYRQDPGLGLRLIYFSYDVKMKEKGDIPEGYSVSREKKERFSLILESASTNQTSMYLCASSGSMNTEAFFGQGTRLTVV.

At least ten counts were recorded for this clonotype. The V gene is TRBV6-6, the J gene TRBJ1-4; D is unresolved. The CDR3 covers 16 residues. Trimming shortened V by 0 bases and J by 5 bases, and 13 bases separated the two germline ends. Germline V gene data show CDR1 as MNHNY and CDR2 as SVGAGI (reference sequence). The CDR3 reads CASSYSSLQMNEKLFF. CDR3 nucleotides: TGTGCCAGCAGTTACTCGAGTCTACAGATGAATGAAAAACTGTTTTTT.

This chain joins TRBV7-2 and TRBJ1-5, with a weak D call TRBD1 (6 bases). CDR3 size: 13 residues. Germline lookup yields CDR1 SGHTA and CDR2 FQGNSA. V shed 5 bases and J shed 6 bases, with 11 bases lying between them. CDR3 coding DNA: TGTGCCAGCAGCGCCCGGGGGCGTCAGCCCCAGCATTTT. Translating it yields CASSARGRQPQHF.

This clonotype was found many times. This rearrangement joins TRBV20-1 to TRBJ2-1; D possibly corresponds to TRBD2 (6 bases). Germline CDR1 is DFQATT and CDR2 is SNEGSKA (reference sequence). Trimming left V 5 bases short and J 3 bases short, with 14 bases between. The CDR3 length is 14 residues. The CDR3 loop reads CSAGQSAGYNEQFF. CDR3 nucleotides: TGCAGTGCTGGTCAATCAGCGGGCTACAATGAGCAGTTCTTC.

Only a few counts were recorded for this clonotype. The genes are TRBV2 and TRBJ2-3; D not certain. V was trimmed by 1 base and J by 2 bases, leaving 10 bases between them. The CDR3 loop spans 15 amino acids. Germline CDR1 and CDR2: SNHLY and FYNNEI. CDR3 DNA sequence: TGTGCCAGCAGTGAAGAGCTACCCATCACAGATACGCAGTATTTT. Translating it yields CASSEELPITDTQYF.

In this sample, this clonotype turned up a few times. The CDR3 here is CASSLEGVGYTF. The CDR3 DNA sequence: TGTGCCAGCAGCTTAGAGGGGGTTGGCTACACCTTC. The chain combines TRBV7-9 with TRBJ1-2; D might be TRBD1 (6 bases). The V end was cut by 1 base, the J end by 7 bases, with 7 bases between. This CDR3 region has 12 residues. Germline V gene data show CDR1 as SEHNR and CDR2 as FQNEAQ (reference sequence).

As to this clonotype: Given a much more abundant clone one base away, this may be a read error. The rearrangement links TRBV20-1 to TRBJ1-5; 7 positions agree with TRBD1. The V and J ends lost 1 base and 9 bases, in that order; junction bases with no gene match: 9. The CDR3 loop spans 14 amino acids. The germline V gene has CDR1 DFQATT and CDR2 SNEGSKA (reference sequence). The CDR3 DNA sequence: TGCAGTGCTAGAGCCCCGGGAGGGGGCCGGCCCCAGCATTTT. Translated, it gives CSARAPGGGRPQHF.

The chain joins TRBV3-1 to TRBJ1-5; D call uncertain. V lost 4 bases and J lost 0, with 10 bases in between. CDR1 and CDR2 (germline): LGHDT, YNNKEL (reference sequence). There are 15 residues in the CDR3. CDR3 in amino acids: CASSPRANSNQPQHF. CDR3 nucleotide sequence: TGTGCCAGCAGCCCAAGGGCGAATAGCAATCAGCCCCAGCATTTT.

This clonotype was counted at least ten times. This chain uses TRBV20-1 with TRBJ2-1; a weak D match, TRBD1 (7 bases). The length of the CDR3 is 15 residues. Germline-derived CDR1 and CDR2 are DFQATT and SNEGSKA (reference sequence). The V and J ends lost 5 bases and 5 bases respectively, with 19 bases between them. CDR3 amino acids: CSAPMGGQLNNEQFF. CDR3 sequence (DNA): TGCAGTGCTCCCATGGGGGGACAGCTAAACAATGAGCAGTTCTTC.

In this sample, this clonotype turned up once. The junction shows a germline mismatch at one end, possibly a read error. This chain links TRBV6-5 with TRBJ1-5, with 8 bases matching TRBD1. The CDR3 consists of 17 residues. Per the germline V gene, CDR1 is MNHEY and CDR2 is SVGAGI. The CDR3 protein is CAISESRRTGTHQPQHF. In DNA, the CDR3 is TGTGCCATCAGTGAGTCGAGACGGACAGGGACCCACCAGCCCCAGCATTTT.

The chain is built from TRBV6-6 and TRBJ1-6, with no clear D. From germline, CDR1 is MNHNY and CDR2 SVGAGI (reference sequence). The ends were cut back, 5 bases at V and 4 bases at J, with 12 bases in the middle. CDR3 length: 15 residues. The CDR3 here is CASSDPLGYNSPLHF. In DNA, the CDR3 is TGTGCCAGCAGTGATCCCTTAGGTTATAATTCACCCCTCCACTTT.

There are many counts of this clonotype. The rearrangement joins TRBV6-2 or TRBV6-3 to TRBJ2-1; D gene unclear. CDR1 is MNHEY and CDR2 is SVGEGT in the germline V gene. V shed 0 bases and J shed 0 bases, with 9 bases lying between them. This CDR3 comprises 16 residues. This chain's CDR3 is CASSYSQQSSYNEQFF. The CDR3 nucleotides are TGTGCCAGCAGTTACTCCCAACAGAGCTCCTACAATGAGCAGTTCTTC.